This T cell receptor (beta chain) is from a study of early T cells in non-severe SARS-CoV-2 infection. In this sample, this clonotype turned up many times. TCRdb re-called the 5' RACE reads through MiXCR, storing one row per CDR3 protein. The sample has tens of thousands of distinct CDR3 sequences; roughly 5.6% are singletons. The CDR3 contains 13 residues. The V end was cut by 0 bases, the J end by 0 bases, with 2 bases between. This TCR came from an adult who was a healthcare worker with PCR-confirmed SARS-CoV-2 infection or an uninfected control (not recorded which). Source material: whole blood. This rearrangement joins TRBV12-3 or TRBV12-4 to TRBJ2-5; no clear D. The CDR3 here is CASSLANQETQYF. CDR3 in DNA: TGTGCCAGCAGTTTAGCTAACCAAGAGACCCAGTACTTC.